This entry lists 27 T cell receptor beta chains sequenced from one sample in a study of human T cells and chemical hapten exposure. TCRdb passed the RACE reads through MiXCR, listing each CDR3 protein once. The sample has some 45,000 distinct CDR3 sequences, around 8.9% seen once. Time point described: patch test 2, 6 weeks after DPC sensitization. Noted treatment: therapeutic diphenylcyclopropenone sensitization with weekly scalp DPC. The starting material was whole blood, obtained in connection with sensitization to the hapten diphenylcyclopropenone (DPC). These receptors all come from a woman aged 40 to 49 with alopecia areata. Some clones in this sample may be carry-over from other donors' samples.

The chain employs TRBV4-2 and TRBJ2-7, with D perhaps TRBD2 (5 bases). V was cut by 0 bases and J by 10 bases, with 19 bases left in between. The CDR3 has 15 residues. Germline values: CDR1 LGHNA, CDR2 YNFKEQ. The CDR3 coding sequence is TGTGCCAGCAGCCAAGATCCCGGGAACAATCGCGAACAGTACTTC. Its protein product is CASSQDPGNNREQYF.

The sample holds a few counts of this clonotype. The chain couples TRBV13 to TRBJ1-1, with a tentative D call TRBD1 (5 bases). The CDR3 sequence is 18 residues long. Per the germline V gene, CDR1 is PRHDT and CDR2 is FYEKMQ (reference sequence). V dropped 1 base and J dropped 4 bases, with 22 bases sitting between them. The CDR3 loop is CASSLVIIEGLGGTEAFF. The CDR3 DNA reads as TGTGCCAGCAGCTTAGTTATTATAGAGGGGCTTGGCGGCACTGAAGCTTTCTTT.

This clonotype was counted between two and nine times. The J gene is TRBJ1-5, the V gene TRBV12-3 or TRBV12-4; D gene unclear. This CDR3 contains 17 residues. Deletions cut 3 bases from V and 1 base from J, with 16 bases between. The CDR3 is CASSFRLADRSNQPQHF. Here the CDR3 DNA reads TGTGCCAGCAGTTTTCGTTTGGCAGATCGAAGCAATCAGCCCCAGCATTTT.

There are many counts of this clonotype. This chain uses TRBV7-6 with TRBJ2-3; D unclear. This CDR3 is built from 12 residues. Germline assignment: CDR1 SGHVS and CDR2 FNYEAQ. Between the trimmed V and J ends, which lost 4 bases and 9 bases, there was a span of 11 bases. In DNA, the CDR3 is TGTGCCAGCAGCTCCGGACGGCGGACGCAGTATTTT. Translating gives CASSSGRRTQYF.

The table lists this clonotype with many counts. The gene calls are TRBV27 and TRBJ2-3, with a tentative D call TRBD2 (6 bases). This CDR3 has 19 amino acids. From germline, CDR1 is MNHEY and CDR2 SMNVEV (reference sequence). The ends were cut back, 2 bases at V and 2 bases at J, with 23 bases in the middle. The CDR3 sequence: CASSLSEGGWEGNTDTQYF. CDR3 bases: TGTGCCAGCAGTTTAAGTGAGGGAGGTTGGGAAGGAAACACAGATACGCAGTATTTT.

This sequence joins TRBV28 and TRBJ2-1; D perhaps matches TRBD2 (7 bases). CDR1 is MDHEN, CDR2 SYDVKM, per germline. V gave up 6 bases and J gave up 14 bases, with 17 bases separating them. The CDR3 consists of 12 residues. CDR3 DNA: TGTGCCAGCAGCACTCTCCAGGGGAGGGAGTTCTTC. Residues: CASSTLQGREFF.

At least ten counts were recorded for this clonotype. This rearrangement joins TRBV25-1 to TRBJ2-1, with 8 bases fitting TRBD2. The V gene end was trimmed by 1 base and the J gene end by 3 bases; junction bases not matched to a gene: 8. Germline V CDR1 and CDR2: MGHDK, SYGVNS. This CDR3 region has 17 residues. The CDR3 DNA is TGTGCCAGCAGTGAATTGAGGAGCGGGGGCCGCTACAATGAGCAGTTCTTC. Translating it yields CASSELRSGGRYNEQFF.

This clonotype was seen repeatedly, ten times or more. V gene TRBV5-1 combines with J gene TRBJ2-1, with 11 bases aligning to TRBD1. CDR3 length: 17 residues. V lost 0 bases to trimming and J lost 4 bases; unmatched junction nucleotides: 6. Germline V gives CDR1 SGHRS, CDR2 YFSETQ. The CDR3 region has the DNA TGCGCCAGCAGCTTGGGATGGACAGGGGGCCTATACAATGAGCAGTTCTTC. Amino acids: CASSLGWTGGLYNEQFF.

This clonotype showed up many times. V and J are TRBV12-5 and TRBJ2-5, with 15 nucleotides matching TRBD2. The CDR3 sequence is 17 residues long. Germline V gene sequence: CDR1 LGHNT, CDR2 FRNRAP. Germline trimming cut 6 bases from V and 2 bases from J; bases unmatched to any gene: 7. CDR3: CASGPGTSGGLQETQYF. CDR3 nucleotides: TGTGCTAGTGGCCCCGGGACTAGCGGGGGGCTTCAAGAGACCCAGTACTTC. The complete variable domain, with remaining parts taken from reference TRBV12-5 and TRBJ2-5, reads DARVTQTPRHKVTEMGQEVTMRCQPILGHNTVFWYRQTMMQGLELLAYFRNRAPLDDSGMPKDRFSAEMPDATLATLKIQPSEPRDSAVYFCASGPGTSGGLQETQYFGPGTRLLVL.

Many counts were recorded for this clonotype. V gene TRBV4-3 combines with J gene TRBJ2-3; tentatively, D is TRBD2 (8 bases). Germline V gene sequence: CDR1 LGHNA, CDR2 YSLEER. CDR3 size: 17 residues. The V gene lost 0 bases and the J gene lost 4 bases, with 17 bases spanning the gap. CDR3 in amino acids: CASSQDYTGGGADTQYF. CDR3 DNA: TGCGCCAGCAGCCAAGATTATACGGGAGGGGGCGCAGATACGCAGTATTTT.

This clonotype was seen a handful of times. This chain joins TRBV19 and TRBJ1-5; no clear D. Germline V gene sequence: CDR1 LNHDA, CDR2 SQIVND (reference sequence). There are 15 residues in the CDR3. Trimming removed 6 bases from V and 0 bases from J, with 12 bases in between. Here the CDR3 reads CASSQPPYSNQPQHF. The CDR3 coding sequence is TGTGCCAGTAGCCAACCCCCTTATAGCAATCAGCCCCAGCATTTT.

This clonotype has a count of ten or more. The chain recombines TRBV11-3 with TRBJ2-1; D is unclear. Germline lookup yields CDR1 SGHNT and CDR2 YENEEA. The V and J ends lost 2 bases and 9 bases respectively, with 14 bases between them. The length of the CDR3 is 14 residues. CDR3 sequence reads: CASSLYSSRGEQFF. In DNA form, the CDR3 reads TGTGCCAGCAGCTTATATTCCTCAAGAGGTGAGCAGTTCTTC.

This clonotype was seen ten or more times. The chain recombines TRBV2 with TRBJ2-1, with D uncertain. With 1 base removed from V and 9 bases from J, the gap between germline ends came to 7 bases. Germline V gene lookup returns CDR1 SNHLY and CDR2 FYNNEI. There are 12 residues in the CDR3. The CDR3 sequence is CASSEVLPEQFF. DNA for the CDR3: TGTGCCAGCAGTGAAGTCCTGCCTGAGCAGTTCTTC.

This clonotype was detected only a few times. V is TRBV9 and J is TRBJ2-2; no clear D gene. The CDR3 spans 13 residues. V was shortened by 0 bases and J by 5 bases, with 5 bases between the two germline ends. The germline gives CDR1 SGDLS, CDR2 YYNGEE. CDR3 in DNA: TGTGCCAGCAGCGTAGTCAGGACCGGGGAGCTGTTTTTT. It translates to CASSVVRTGELFF.

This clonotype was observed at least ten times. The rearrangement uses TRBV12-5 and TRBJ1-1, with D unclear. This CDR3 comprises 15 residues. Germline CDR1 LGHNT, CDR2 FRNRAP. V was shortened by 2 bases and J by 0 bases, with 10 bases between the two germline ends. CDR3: CASGLSNSLNTEAFF. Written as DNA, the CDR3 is TGTGCTAGTGGTTTGTCGAACAGCCTGAACACTGAAGCTTTCTTT.

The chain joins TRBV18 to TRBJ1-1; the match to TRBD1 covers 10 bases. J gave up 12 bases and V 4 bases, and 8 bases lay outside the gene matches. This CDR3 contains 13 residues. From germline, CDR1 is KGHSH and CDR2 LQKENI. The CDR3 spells CASSLPGTGETFF. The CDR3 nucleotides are TGTGCCAGCTCACTCCCCGGGACAGGGGAAACTTTCTTT.

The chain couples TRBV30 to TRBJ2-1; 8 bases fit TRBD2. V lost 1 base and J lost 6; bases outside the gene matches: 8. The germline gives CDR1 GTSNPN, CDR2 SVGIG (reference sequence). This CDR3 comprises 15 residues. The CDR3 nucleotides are TGTGCCTGGAGTGAGTATGGGCTAGCGGGCAATGAGCAGTTCTTC. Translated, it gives CAWSEYGLAGNEQFF.

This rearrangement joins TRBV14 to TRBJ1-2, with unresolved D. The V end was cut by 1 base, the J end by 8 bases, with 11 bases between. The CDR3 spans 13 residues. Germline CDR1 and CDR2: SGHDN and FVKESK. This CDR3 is CASSQARMEGYTF. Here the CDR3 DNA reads TGTGCCAGCAGCCAAGCACGAATGGAAGGCTACACCTTC.

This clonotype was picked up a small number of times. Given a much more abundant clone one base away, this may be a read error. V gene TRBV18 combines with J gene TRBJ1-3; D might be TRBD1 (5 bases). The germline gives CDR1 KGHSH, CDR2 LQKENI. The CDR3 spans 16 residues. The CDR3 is CVSSPTPGGSGNTIYF. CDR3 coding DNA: TGTGTCAGCTCACCAACCCCTGGGGGCTCTGGAAACACCATATATTTT.

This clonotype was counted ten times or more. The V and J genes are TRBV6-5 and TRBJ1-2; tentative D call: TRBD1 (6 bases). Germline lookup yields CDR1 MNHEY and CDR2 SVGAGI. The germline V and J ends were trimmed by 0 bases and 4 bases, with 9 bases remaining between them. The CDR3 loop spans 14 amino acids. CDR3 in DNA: TGTGCCAGCAGTTACTCACAGGGCGGCTATGGCTACACCTTC. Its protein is CASSYSQGGYGYTF.

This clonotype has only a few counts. The CDR3 region has the DNA TGCGCCAGCACCGGGGAGCACGAGCAGTACTTC. Amino acids: CASTGEHEQYF. The gene calls are TRBV10-2 and TRBJ2-7; TRBD2 is a possible D gene (5 bases). The V end lost 7 bases, the J end lost 5 bases, and 9 bases lay between the germline ends. The CDR3 is 11 residues long. From germline, CDR1 is WSHSY and CDR2 SAAADI.

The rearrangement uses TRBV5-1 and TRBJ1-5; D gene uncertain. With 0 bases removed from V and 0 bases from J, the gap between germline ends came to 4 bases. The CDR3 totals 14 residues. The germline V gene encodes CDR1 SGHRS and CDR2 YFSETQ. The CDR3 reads CASSLDVSNQPQHF. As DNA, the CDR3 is TGCGCCAGCAGCTTGGACGTTAGCAATCAGCCCCAGCATTTT.

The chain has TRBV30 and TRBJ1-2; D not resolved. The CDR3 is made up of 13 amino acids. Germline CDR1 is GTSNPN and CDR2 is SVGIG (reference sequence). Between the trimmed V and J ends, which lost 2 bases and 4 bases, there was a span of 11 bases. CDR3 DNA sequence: TGTGCCTGGAGTTGGCCAGCGTCCTATGGCTACACCTTC. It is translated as CAWSWPASYGYTF.

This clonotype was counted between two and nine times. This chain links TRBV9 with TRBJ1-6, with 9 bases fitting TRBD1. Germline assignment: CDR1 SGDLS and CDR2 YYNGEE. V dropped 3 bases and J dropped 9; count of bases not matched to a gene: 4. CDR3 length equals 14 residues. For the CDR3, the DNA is TGTGCCAGCAGCGGCCGGGACAGGGCTTCACCCCTCCACTTT. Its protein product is CASSGRDRASPLHF.

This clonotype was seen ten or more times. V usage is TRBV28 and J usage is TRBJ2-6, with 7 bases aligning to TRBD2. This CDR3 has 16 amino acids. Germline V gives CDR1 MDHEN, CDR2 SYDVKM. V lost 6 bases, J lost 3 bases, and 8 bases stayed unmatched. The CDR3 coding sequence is TGTGCCAGCAGCCCCGGGGGGAGAGATGGGGCCAACGTCCTGACTTTC. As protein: CASSPGGRDGANVLTF.

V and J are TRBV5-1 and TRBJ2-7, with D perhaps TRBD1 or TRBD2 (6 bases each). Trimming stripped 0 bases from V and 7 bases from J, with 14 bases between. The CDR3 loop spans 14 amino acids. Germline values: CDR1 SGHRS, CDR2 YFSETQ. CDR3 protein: CASSLDGGRVEQYF. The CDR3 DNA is TGCGCCAGCAGCTTGGACGGGGGCCGGGTGGAGCAGTACTTC.

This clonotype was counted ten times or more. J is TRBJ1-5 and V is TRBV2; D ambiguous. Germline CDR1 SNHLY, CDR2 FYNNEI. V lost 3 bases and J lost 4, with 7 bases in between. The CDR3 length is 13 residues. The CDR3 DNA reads TGTGCCAGCAGTGACAGGTTAAATCAGCCCCAGCATTTT. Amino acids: CASSDRLNQPQHF.